The next 15 T cell receptor beta chains were all read from a single sample in a study of cytomegalovirus exposure and HLA in healthy donors. The PCR had 60 Vbeta and 13 Jbeta primers. Some clones are missing from TCRdb's copy, which holds only in-frame ones; the method was immunoSEQ multiplex PCR. The data contain about 130,000 clones, 60% to 80% of them seen just once; the ten biggest clones take up approximately 2.1%. The sequenced sample consisted of PBMCs. The receptor source for this set is a man between 25 and 39 years old in good health and CMV-seronegative.

V is TRBV6-6 and J is TRBJ2-1; the D gene is possibly TRBD1 (6 bases). The V end was cut by 5 bases, the J end by 0 bases, with 14 bases between. CDR1 and CDR2 from the germline V gene are MNHNY and SVGAGI (reference sequence). CDR3 size: 16 residues. The CDR3 here is CASSPPQGSSYNEQFF. Here the CDR3 DNA reads TGTGCCAGCAGTCCCCCGCAGGGGAGCTCCTACAATGAGCAGTTCTTC.

The chain joins TRBV28 to TRBJ2-2; 11 positions match TRBD2. CDR1 MDHEN and CDR2 SYDVKM come from the germline V gene. CDR3 length: 13 residues. Trimming at V came to 6 bases and at J to 6 bases, leaving 0 bases not matched to a gene. In DNA, the CDR3 is TGTGCCAGCAGACTAGCGGGAGCCGGGGAGCTGTTTTTT. Its protein product is CASRLAGAGELFF. Full variable domain (rest looked up from reference TRBV28 and TRBJ2-2): DVKVTQSSRYLVKRTGEKVFLECVQDMDHENMFWYRQDPGLGLRLIYFSYDVKMKEKGDIPEGYSVSREKKERFSLILESASTNQTSMYLCASRLAGAGELFFGEGSRLTVL.

The chain links TRBV6-5 to TRBJ1-1, with D possibly being TRBD1 (5 bases). Germline CDR1 reads MNHEY; CDR2 reads SVGAGI. Trimming removed 2 bases at V and 6 bases at J, with 10 bases between. The CDR3 is 13 amino acids. In DNA, the CDR3 is TGTGCCAGCAGTTACCGACGGGGGGCTGAAGCTTTCTTT. Translating gives CASSYRRGAEAFF.

The rearrangement links TRBV6-1 to TRBJ2-2; 14 nucleotides align to TRBD2. Germline loops: CDR1 MNHNS, CDR2 SASEGT. The CDR3 loop spans 18 amino acids. V shed 0 bases and J 5 bases; nucleotides not matched to a gene: 5. This CDR3 reads CASSEAGTSGSRTGELFF. CDR3 coding DNA: TGTGCCAGCAGTGAAGCTGGGACTAGCGGGAGTAGGACCGGGGAGCTGTTTTTT.

This clone has only a few counts. The chain joins TRBV13 to TRBJ2-7, with a possible D match to TRBD2 (5 bases). Trimming stripped 2 bases from V and 5 bases from J, with 7 bases between. There are 12 residues in the CDR3. Looked up from germline, CDR1 is PRHDT and CDR2 is FYEKMQ (reference sequence). The CDR3 DNA is TGTGCCAGCAGCTTAACGGGGAACGAGCAGTACTTC. This translates into CASSLTGNEQYF.

The count of this clone is one. The chain joins TRBV7-9 to TRBJ2-2, with D possibly being TRBD2 (6 bases). Germline CDR1 is SEHNR and CDR2 is FQNEAQ (reference sequence). The CDR3 runs 16 residues. V dropped 5 bases and J dropped 0 bases, with 13 bases sitting between them. The CDR3 nucleotides are TGTGCCAGCAGCGTAGGAGGGTCCGCGAACACCGGGGAGCTGTTTTTT. Encoded protein: CASSVGGSANTGELFF.

J is TRBJ2-2 and V is TRBV30, with 10 nucleotides matching TRBD1. The CDR3 totals 16 residues. The germline gives CDR1 GTSNPN, CDR2 SVGIG (reference sequence). V gave up 5 bases and J gave up 6 bases; unmatched junction bases: 12. The CDR3 region has the DNA TGTGCCTGGGAGACAGGGGGCCATTCCGCACCCGGGGAGCTGTTTTTT. Translation: CAWETGGHSAPGELFF. Drawing the rest from reference TRBV30 and TRBJ2-2, the complete variable domain is SQTIHQWPATLVQPVGSPLSLECTVEGTSNPNLYWYRQAAGRGLQLLFYSVGIGQISSEVPQNLSASRPQDRQFILSSKKLLLSDSGFYLCAWETGGHSAPGELFFGEGSRLTVL.

The chain couples TRBV5-4 to TRBJ1-4, with no clear D. This CDR3 region has 13 residues. V lost 3 bases and J 5 bases, leaving 8 bases between the germline ends. Looked up from germline, CDR1 is SGHNT and CDR2 is YYREEE (reference sequence). The CDR3 nucleotides read TGTGCCAGCAGCTGGGAGTTCAATGAAAAACTGTTTTTT. This sequence encodes CASSWEFNEKLFF.

This clone has just one count. The chain has TRBV6-5 and TRBJ2-3, with D possibly TRBD2 on 6 matching bases. Trimming pared 6 bases from V and 9 bases from J, leaving 10 bases between. Per germline, CDR1 MNHEY and CDR2 SVGAGI. The CDR3 consists of 11 residues. For the CDR3, the DNA is TGTGCCAGCAGGGCCGGGAGAACGCAGTATTTT. It yields the protein CASRAGRTQYF.

The V and J genes are TRBV29-1 and TRBJ1-3; 7 bases map to TRBD1. The junction had 3 bases not matched to a gene; V was cut back by 4 bases and J by 3 bases. The V gene's germline CDR1 is SQVTM and CDR2 ANQGSEA. CDR3 length: 13 residues. In nucleotides, the CDR3 is TGCAGCGTTGTACAGGGGAGTGGAAACACCATATATTTT. Its translation is CSVVQGSGNTIYF.

This clone has only a few counts. This chain uses TRBV7-9 with TRBJ1-1, with 9 nucleotides matching TRBD1. CDR1 and CDR2 (germline): SEHNR, FQNEAQ (reference sequence). There are 13 residues in the CDR3. With 5 bases clipped from V and 8 bases from J, the junction kept 6 bases outside the gene matches. The CDR3 reads CASSRTGAGEAFF. DNA for the CDR3: TGTGCCAGCAGCCGGACAGGGGCCGGAGAAGCTTTCTTT.

The genes are TRBV30 and TRBJ1-2, with TRBD1 matching over 8 bases. The J segment lost 8 bases and the V segment lost 2 bases, leaving 7 bases of the junction unmatched. The CDR3 covers 13 residues. CDR1 GTSNPN and CDR2 SVGIG come from the germline V gene (reference sequence). The CDR3 nucleotides are TGTGCCTGGAGTAAGACAGGGGCGTTAGGCTACACCTTC. Translation gives CAWSKTGALGYTF.

This clone occurred a few times. The chain joins TRBV5-5 to TRBJ2-1; 8 nucleotides match TRBD2. Germline V gives CDR1 SGHKS, CDR2 YYEKEE (reference sequence). V shed 5 bases and J 2 bases; nucleotides not matched to a gene: 6. The CDR3 has 15 amino acids. The chain's CDR3 is CASRPGLGTYNEQFF. For the CDR3, the DNA is TGTGCCAGCAGACCGGGACTAGGAACCTACAATGAGCAGTTCTTC.

This clone was detected only a few times. The chain links TRBV7-9 to TRBJ2-7, with 8 bases identical to TRBD2. CDR3 length: 16 amino acids. The germline gives CDR1 SEHNR, CDR2 FQNEAQ (reference sequence). After removal of 4 bases from V and 0 bases from J, the junction contained 8 bases not matched to a gene. The CDR3 protein is CASSSLTSVSSYEQYF. Here the CDR3 DNA reads TGTGCCAGCAGCTCGCTGACTAGCGTTAGCTCCTACGAGCAGTACTTC.

The chain employs TRBV21-1 and TRBJ2-1; the table's D call, TRBD2, has no DNA check behind it. TRBV21-1 is a recognized pseudogene. CDR3 length: 12 amino acids. The CDR3 protein is CASSKEDNEQFF. The CDR3 DNA is TGTGCCAGCAGCAAGGAGGACAATGAGCAGTTCTTC.